Following are 2 T cell receptor beta chains from one sample sequenced in a study of cytomegalovirus exposure and HLA in healthy donors. Use of 60 Vbeta and 13 Jbeta primers characterized the PCR. The data were produced by immunoSEQ multiplex PCR, yet TCRdb's version contains in-frame clones alone and is incomplete. In the table there are more than 95,000 clones, about 79% of which are singletons. The specimen sequenced was PBMCs. These receptors originate from a man in his 60s in good health and CMV-seropositive.

The sample holds one count of this clone. The chain has TRBV7-2 and TRBJ2-7; 10 nucleotides line up with TRBD2. CDR3 length equals 16 residues. CDR1 is SGHTA and CDR2 is FQGNSA in the germline V gene. V lost 3 bases and J lost 6; bases outside the gene matches: 11. The CDR3 DNA reads TGTGCCAGCAGCTTGTCACCCGGGACTAGCGTTAGCGAGCAGTACTTC. Amino acid sequence: CASSLSPGTSVSEQYF.

This clone appeared once. The sample has other DNA sequences that encode this CDR3 too. This chain links TRBV5-1 with TRBJ2-7, with D perhaps TRBD2 (5 bases). V gave up 0 bases and J gave up 6 bases, with 10 bases separating them. The germline V gene encodes CDR1 SGHRS and CDR2 YFSETQ. The CDR3 sequence is 13 residues long. CDR3 sequence reads: CASSLVPSSEQYF. CDR3 in DNA: TGCGCCAGCAGCTTGGTTCCTAGCAGCGAGCAGTACTTC. The whole variable domain, filled in from reference TRBV5-1 and TRBJ2-7, reads KAGVTQTPRYLIKTRGQQVTLSCSPISGHRSVSWYQQTPGQGLQFLFEYFSETQRNKGNFPGRFSGRQFSNSRSEMNVSTLELGDSALYLCASSLVPSSEQYFGPGTRLTVT.